These 27 T cell receptor beta chains were all obtained from the same sample, sequenced in a study of chemoradiotherapy in HPV16-positive cancers (dated by TCRdb to between 2022 and 2023). The library was built by means of the immunoSEQ multiplex PCR assay. In TCRdb, the immuneACCESS table is reduced to in-frame sequences with V and J assigned. These tables do not hold every clone; where another copy was compared, an unresolved V gene accounts for under half, and the others remain unexplained. The sample table contains more than 7,500 clones; only one count was recorded for roughly 89% of them. 3.5% of the sample belongs to the ten largest clones. This specimen consisted of blood, obtained from a patient who underwent chemoradiotherapy. These receptors were obtained from a human donor with HPV-associated anogenital cancer.

This chain links TRBV5-1 with TRBJ1-1; D not certain. CDR1 and CDR2 from the germline V gene are SGHRS and YFSETQ. The CDR3 is 15 amino acids. V was shortened by 0 bases and J by 0 bases, with 9 bases between the two germline ends. CDR3 amino acids: CASSLVTGLNTEAFF. In nucleotides, the CDR3 is TGCGCCAGCAGCTTGGTAACGGGATTGAACACTGAAGCTTTCTTT.

The DNA for the CDR3 is TGCGCCAGCAGCTTGAGGGGCAGCGGGAAAGAGACCCAGTACTTC. It codes for CASSLRGSGKETQYF. The chain employs TRBV5-1 and TRBJ2-5, with 7 bases matching TRBD2. This CDR3 has 15 residues. The germline gives CDR1 SGHRS, CDR2 YFSETQ. V trimming: 1 base; J trimming: 3 bases; junction bases outside the gene matches: 6.

The chain is built from TRBV28 and TRBJ1-2, with D unclear. The CDR3 covers 14 residues. The germline CDR1 and CDR2 sequences are MDHEN and SYDVKM. Trimming shortened V by 3 bases and J by 5 bases, and 13 bases separated the two germline ends. Here the CDR3 reads CASSFRVVGYGYTF. The DNA for the CDR3 is TGTGCCAGCAGTTTCCGGGTCGTAGGGTATGGCTACACCTTC.

This rearrangement joins TRBV5-8 to TRBJ2-3, with a possible D match to TRBD2 (6 bases). Germline CDR1 and CDR2: SGHTS and YDEGEE. V dropped 3 bases and J dropped 3 bases, with 17 bases sitting between them. CDR3 size: 16 residues. The CDR3 here is CASSYTRVAETDTQYF. CDR3 nucleotide sequence: TGTGCCAGCAGCTACACCCGGGTAGCGGAGACAGATACGCAGTATTTT.

J is TRBJ1-2 and V is TRBV30; D is possibly TRBD1 (6 bases). The germline V gene has CDR1 GTSNPN and CDR2 SVGIG (reference sequence). Trimming left V 3 bases short and J 6 bases short, with 17 bases between. The CDR3 is made up of 14 amino acids. The CDR3, as DNA: TGTGCCTGGAGCACAGGGTCGCTCACGGATGGCTACACCTTC. Its translation is CAWSTGSLTDGYTF.

This sequence joins TRBV7-8 and TRBJ1-4, with 9 positions matching TRBD1. This CDR3 comprises 14 residues. With V trimmed by 4 bases and J by 5 bases, 2 bases remained unmatched. CDR1 SGHVS and CDR2 FQNEAQ come from the germline V gene. CDR3 amino acids: CASSSQGANEKLFF. As DNA, the CDR3 is TGTGCCAGCAGCTCACAGGGGGCCAATGAAAAACTGTTTTTT. Drawing the rest from reference TRBV7-8 and TRBJ1-4, the complete variable domain is GAGVSQSPRYKVAKRGQDVALRCDPISGHVSLFWYQQALGQGPEFLTYFQNEAQLDKSGLPSDRFFAERPEGSVSTLKIQRTQQEDSAVYLCASSSQGANEKLFFGSGTQLSVL.

The chain joins TRBV18 to TRBJ1-1, with TRBD1 matching 7 bases. Germline CDR1 and CDR2: KGHSH and LQKENI. The V and J ends lost 2 bases and 4 bases, in that order; junction bases with no gene match: 7. This CDR3 region has 15 residues. The CDR3 reads CASSPRSGGATEAFF. The CDR3 coding sequence is TGTGCCAGCTCACCAAGGTCAGGGGGAGCCACTGAAGCTTTCTTT.

J is TRBJ2-3 and V is TRBV5-1; D unresolved. Per germline, CDR1 SGHRS and CDR2 YFSETQ. This CDR3 is 12 amino acids long. V lost 4 bases and J lost 5, with 8 bases in between. This chain's CDR3 is CASSQRGDTQYF. DNA of the CDR3: TGCGCCAGCAGCCAACGAGGAGATACGCAGTATTTT.

The rearrangement joins TRBV19 to TRBJ1-5, with 11 bases matching TRBD1. The length of the CDR3 is 17 residues. Germline CDR1 is LNHDA and CDR2 is SQIVND (reference sequence). Trimming at V came to 8 bases and at J to 2 bases, leaving 11 bases not matched to a gene. In DNA form, the CDR3 reads TGTGCCAGTGACTGGGACAGGGGGGATATCGGCAATCAGCCCCAGCATTTT. Protein sequence: CASDWDRGDIGNQPQHF.

This clone was recorded a few times. This chain uses TRBV19 with TRBJ1-5; D call uncertain. This CDR3 is 14 amino acids long. V was shortened by 1 base and J by 10 bases, with 14 bases between the two germline ends. CDR1 is LNHDA and CDR2 is SQIVND in the germline V gene (reference sequence). CDR3 amino acids: CASSIGESGKPQHF. The CDR3, as DNA: TGTGCCAGTAGTATAGGGGAGTCGGGGAAACCCCAGCATTTT.

This chain links TRBV10-1 with TRBJ2-3; 13 bases are a match to TRBD2. Germline lookup yields CDR1 WNHNN and CDR2 SYGVQD (reference sequence). V dropped 5 bases and J dropped 5; count of bases not matched to a gene: 4. The CDR3 extends over 15 amino acids. The chain's CDR3 is CASSTGTSGIDTQYF. The CDR3 DNA follows: TGCGCCAGCAGTACCGGGACTAGCGGGATAGATACGCAGTATTTT.

The chain couples TRBV6-4 to TRBJ2-1; D is undetermined. Germline CDR1 MRHNA, CDR2 SNTAGT. Trimming stripped 4 bases from V and 3 bases from J, with 7 bases between. This CDR3 has 13 residues. The CDR3: CASSASYYNEQFF. The CDR3 region has the DNA TGTGCCAGCAGTGCTTCCTACTACAATGAGCAGTTCTTC.

The V gene is TRBV19, the J gene TRBJ1-3; 9 bases map to TRBD1. The V and J ends lost 7 bases and 0 bases, in that order; junction bases with no gene match: 13. This CDR3 has 18 residues. Germline CDR1 and CDR2: LNHDA and SQIVND (reference sequence). CDR3 sequence: CASTLRTGAILSGNTIYF. For the CDR3, the DNA is TGTGCCAGTACCCTACGGACAGGGGCCATACTCTCTGGAAACACCATATATTTT.

The J gene is TRBJ2-5, the V gene TRBV21-1. TRBV21-1 is shown as a pseudogene. The CDR3 extends over 15 amino acids. The CDR3 sequence: CASSNGPGTVETQYF. CDR3 in DNA: TGTGCCAGCAGCAACGGGCCGGGCACTGTGGAGACCCAGTACTTC.

The rearrangement uses TRBV18 and TRBJ1-2; 8 nucleotides agree with TRBD1. Per germline, CDR1 KGHSH and CDR2 LQKENI. The V gene end was trimmed by 3 bases and the J gene end by 7 bases; junction bases not matched to a gene: 1. This CDR3 is 12 amino acids long. In nucleotides, the CDR3 is TGTGCCAGCTCACCCGGACAGGGTGGCTACACCTTC. It yields the protein CASSPGQGGYTF.

The chain carries TRBV5-4 and TRBJ2-7; 8 positions match TRBD1. Germline CDR1 SGHNT, CDR2 YYREEE (reference sequence). J gave up 3 bases and V 4 bases, and 3 bases lay outside the gene matches. The length of the CDR3 is 13 residues. CDR3 sequence: CASSPTGGYEQYF. The CDR3 DNA reads TGTGCCAGCAGCCCAACAGGGGGCTACGAGCAGTACTTC.

The V call is TRBV28, the J call TRBJ2-1; TRBD2 is a possible D gene (5 bases). V shed 4 bases and J shed 6 bases, with 13 bases lying between them. From germline, CDR1 is MDHEN and CDR2 SYDVKM. The CDR3 totals 14 residues. CDR3 amino acids: CASSSPAGGNEQFF. CDR3 bases: TGTGCCAGCAGTTCCCCCGCAGGAGGCAATGAGCAGTTCTTC.

The chain links TRBV27 to TRBJ1-6; 11 bases are shared with TRBD1. The CDR3 totals 17 residues. From germline, CDR1 is MNHEY and CDR2 SMNVEV (reference sequence). The trim removed 5 bases at V and 6 bases at J, leaving 9 bases unmatched. CDR3 residues: CASSPGQGASANSPLHF. As DNA, the CDR3 is TGTGCCAGCAGTCCTGGACAGGGGGCATCGGCTAATTCACCCCTCCACTTT.

The V and J genes are TRBV19 and TRBJ1-5; D remains ambiguous. This CDR3 contains 14 residues. V lost 0 bases to trimming and J lost 0 bases, with 3 bases between them. The V gene's germline CDR1 is LNHDA and CDR2 SQIVND (reference sequence). CDR3 in amino acids: CASSIEASNQPQHF. In nucleotides, the CDR3 is TGTGCCAGTAGTATAGAAGCTAGCAATCAGCCCCAGCATTTT.

The gene calls are TRBV19 and TRBJ1-1, with D possibly matching TRBD1 (6 bases). The CDR3 is 12 residues long. Trimming pared 7 bases from V and 3 bases from J, leaving 9 bases between. Germline assignment: CDR1 LNHDA and CDR2 SQIVND (reference sequence). In nucleotides, the CDR3 is TGTGCCAGTACCGCAGGGGACACTGAAGCTTTCTTT. Its protein product is CASTAGDTEAFF.

This chain joins TRBV7-6 and TRBJ2-3, with D possibly TRBD1 on 6 matching bases. This CDR3 is built from 15 residues. Trimming cost V 5 bases and J 6 bases, with 18 bases left between them. The germline V gene has CDR1 SGHVS and CDR2 FNYEAQ. The CDR3 sequence is CASSMDTTGFDTQYF. CDR3 coding DNA: TGTGCCAGCAGCATGGATACCACAGGGTTCGATACGCAGTATTTT. Using reference TRBV7-6 and TRBJ2-3 for the parts outside the CDR3, the full variable domain is GAGVSQSPRYKVTKRGQDVALRCDPISGHVSLYWYRQALGQGPEFLTYFNYEAQQDKSGLPNDRFSAERPEGSISTLTIQRTEQRDSAMYRCASSMDTTGFDTQYFGPGTRLTVL.

This clone was seen once. The chain couples TRBV5-1 to TRBJ1-2, with D possibly TRBD1 on 6 matching bases. Trimming pared 4 bases from V and 3 bases from J, leaving 16 bases between. CDR1 and CDR2 (germline): SGHRS, YFSETQ. The CDR3 has 15 amino acids. CDR3 bases: TGCGCCAGCAGCCTGGGGACACCCCAGGACTATGGCTACACCTTC. Its protein product is CASSLGTPQDYGYTF.

The rearrangement uses TRBV6-5 and TRBJ2-3; D call uncertain. CDR1 and CDR2 (germline): MNHEY, SVGAGI. This CDR3 has 11 amino acids. V was clipped by 2 bases and J by 6 bases, with 3 bases between them. The CDR3 loop is CASSYGDTQYF. CDR3 coding DNA: TGTGCCAGCAGTTACGGGGATACGCAGTATTTT.

CDR3 in DNA: TGTGCCAGCAGCGTAGGGGGTTGGGATCAGCCCCAGCATTTT. This codes for CASSVGGWDQPQHF. The rearrangement uses TRBV9 and TRBJ1-5; unclear D gene. Trimming cost V 0 bases and J 5 bases, with 9 bases left between them. The CDR3 length is 14 residues. Germline-derived CDR1 and CDR2 are SGDLS and YYNGEE. The full variable domain, rest sourced from reference TRBV9 and TRBJ1-5, is DSGVTQTPKHLITATGQRVTLRCSPRSGDLSVYWYQQSLDQGLQFLIQYYNGEERAKGNILERFSAQQFPDLHSELNLSSLELGDSALYFCASSVGGWDQPQHFGDGTRLSIL.

The chain has TRBV5-8 and TRBJ2-2, with 10 bases that match TRBD1. The CDR3 is made up of 16 amino acids. In germline, CDR1 is SGHTS, CDR2 YDEGEE. The V gene end was trimmed by 4 bases and the J gene end by 5 bases; junction bases not matched to a gene: 8. The CDR3 DNA reads TGTGCCAGCAGCCCATGGACAGGGGGTTTTACCGGGGAGCTGTTTTTT. Encoded protein: CASSPWTGGFTGELFF.

The chain couples TRBV2 to TRBJ2-1; TRBD1 matches 7 bases. V was pared by 8 bases and J by 8 bases, with 9 bases of the junction left unmatched. The CDR3 covers 13 residues. Germline V gene lookup returns CDR1 SNHLY and CDR2 FYNNEI. CDR3 nucleotide sequence: TGTGCCAGCTCCGGGACAGATAACGATGAGCAGTTCTTC. It translates to CASSGTDNDEQFF.

The J gene is TRBJ2-1, the V gene TRBV9, with D hard to call. This CDR3 is 15 amino acids long. Trimming left V 1 base short and J 5 bases short, with 13 bases between. CDR1 and CDR2 from the germline V gene are SGDLS and YYNGEE. This CDR3 reads CASSVIQSGHNEQFF. CDR3 coding DNA: TGTGCCAGCAGCGTAATTCAGTCTGGCCACAATGAGCAGTTCTTC.